The entry below describes one T cell receptor (beta chain). This sample was taken from a study of blood T cell repertoires in COVID-19. Across the whole study: Spain, Italy and the United States supplied samples that represented acute and convalescent COVID-19. PBMCs, B-cell-depleted T cells, or T cells provided the cDNA or gDNA that made up the material.

In the original analysis: Amplification of reference gene primers provided the estimated nucleated cell counts. The assay was immunoSEQ multiplex PCR, and TCRdb's table has in-frame clones only and misses some. The V and J calls and clone size were taken over from that table, and D and trimming were inferred from the DNA. The sample lists fewer than 110,000 clones; about 93% were seen once. The germline V gene encodes CDR1 SQVTM and CDR2 ANQGSEA. V shed 3 bases and J shed 0 bases, with 9 bases lying between them. The CDR3 length is 14 residues. The specimen sequenced was peripheral blood. The sequence derives from a woman aged 25 to 39 with acute or convalescent COVID-19. The J gene is TRBJ2-1, the V gene TRBV29-1; no reliable D call. The CDR3 spells CSVESLSSYNEQFF. For the CDR3, the DNA is TGCAGCGTTGAGAGCCTAAGCTCCTACAATGAGCAGTTCTTC.